These T cell receptor beta chains were read from a single sample in a study of spatial heterogeneity in lung cancer. From the 5' RACE reads, TCRdb called clonotypes with MiXCR, one entry per CDR3 protein. The sample records several thousand distinct CDR3 sequences, approximately 15% being singletons. Sequencing was performed on lung tumor tissue, taken at surgery. All receptors come from a female donor with early-stage non-small cell lung cancer. CDR3s include the opening cysteine and the closing phenylalanine or tryptophan. The D gene is left open where the match is weak. Clone size is not always given. Where it is, it says once, few, many or a class for expanded clones.

>TRBV6-5|TRBJ2-1|-|medium-sized
TGTGCCAGCAGTTACCTAAGGACACCCCGTAATGAGCAGTTCTTC
CASSYLRTPRNEQFF
>TRBV7-6|TRBJ1-1|-|many
TGTGCCAGCAGCCCACCGGGGGTCCCTGAAGCTTTCTTT
CASSPPGVPEAFF
>TRBV5-6|TRBJ1-5|-|medium-sized
TGTGCCAGCAGCTTTCGAAGGCATAGCAATCAGCCCCAGCATTTT
CASSFRRHSNQPQHF
>TRBV10-3|TRBJ2-5|-|-
TGTGCCATCAGTGCAGGGAAAGAGACCCAGTACTTC
CAISAGKETQYF
>TRBV20-1|TRBJ1-1|-|few
TGCAGTGCTGGTGCCTTCTGGGGGAACACTGAAGCTTTCTTT
CSAGAFWGNTEAFF
>TRBV3-1|TRBJ1-6|-|medium-sized
TGTGCCAGCAGCCGCGGGACAAGATCACCCCTCCACTTT
CASSRGTRSPLHF
>TRBV7-9|TRBJ1-1|-|medium-sized
TGTGCCAGCAGGAGGGGCCTGGGCACTGAAGCTTTCTTT
CASRRGLGTEAFF
>TRBV7-3|TRBJ2-3|TRBD1|medium-sized
TGTGCCAGCAGCCCCGCCGCGGGACAGGGGACAGATACGCAGTATTTT
CASSPAAGQGTDTQYF
>TRBV20-1|TRBJ2-3|-|-
TGCAGTGCTAGCCTTGCAGTCACAAGCACAGATACGCAGTATTTT
CSASLAVTSTDTQYF
>TRBV5-1|TRBJ1-1|-|-
TGCGCCAGCAGCTTCAGCAGGGGCGCACGGGACACTGAAGCTTTCTTT
CASSFSRGARDTEAFF
>TRBV12-3/TRBV12-4|TRBJ1-1|TRBD1|-
TGTGCCAGCAGTTTGGGGACAGGCCTGAACACTGAAGCTTTCTTT
CASSLGTGLNTEAFF
>TRBV4-2|TRBJ1-4|-|-
TGTGCCAGCAGCCAAGAGTATCATGAAAAACTGTTTTTT
CASSQEYHEKLFF
>TRBV4-3|TRBJ2-3|TRBD2|medium-sized
TGCGCCAGCAGCCGTGGGACTAGCGGGGTTCTAAGCACAGATACGCAGTATTTT
CASSRGTSGVLSTDTQYF
>TRBV18|TRBJ2-7|TRBD1|medium-sized
TGTGCCAGCTCACTTACGGGACAGGGGTTCTCCTACGAGCAGTACTTC
CASSLTGQGFSYEQYF
>TRBV5-6|TRBJ2-5|-|medium-sized
TGTGCCAGCAGCTTGGTGCCAGGGACAGAGACCCAGTACTTC
CASSLVPGTETQYF
>TRBV6-2/TRBV6-3|TRBJ1-2|-|many
TGTGCCAGCATCTCCCCAACCCGGCAGTACTATGGCTACACCTTC
CASISPTRQYYGYTF
>TRBV28|TRBJ1-2|TRBD1|many
TGTGCCAGCAGATACCCCCCGGGACAGGCTGGATTAAGCTATGGCTACACCTTC
CASRYPPGQAGLSYGYTF
>TRBV20-1|TRBJ2-2|-|large
TGCAGTGCCCCGGGCCCTTCGAACACCGGGGAGCTGTTTTTT
CSAPGPSNTGELFF
>TRBV7-2|TRBJ2-7|TRBD1|medium-sized
TGTGCCAGCAGCCCCTTAGGAGCGACAGGGGTGGAAGAGCAGTACTTC
CASSPLGATGVEEQYF
>TRBV5-1|TRBJ2-7|-|-
TGCGCCAGCAGCTTGGGCTACGAGCAGTACTTC
CASSLGYEQYF
>TRBV5-1|TRBJ1-1|TRBD1|medium-sized
TGCGCCAGCAGCTTCCTCAGGGGGCGGTGGACTGAAGCTTTCTTT
CASSFLRGRWTEAFF
>TRBV5-1|TRBJ2-1|-|medium-sized
TGCGCCAGCAGCCCACTAGCTTCGCTCAATGAGCAGTTCTTC
CASSPLASLNEQFF
>TRBV10-3|TRBJ2-7|-|medium-sized
TGTGCCACCACAGGGACCTACGAGCAGTACTTC
CATTGTYEQYF
>TRBV7-2|TRBJ2-5|TRBD2|medium-sized
TGTGCCAGCAGCTTAAGACTAGCGGGGGAAGAGACCCAGTACTTC
CASSLRLAGEETQYF
>TRBV5-4|TRBJ1-2|-|-
TGTGCCAGCAGCTTGTGGGAGTTGGGCTACACCTTC
CASSLWELGYTF
>TRBV6-5|TRBJ1-1|-|many
TGTGCCAGCACTAAACCATATGGGAACACTGAAGCTTTCTTT
CASTKPYGNTEAFF
>TRBV7-3|TRBJ2-2|-|-
TGTGCCAGCAGCTTAATGGCTGAGCCCGGGGAGCTGTTTTTT
CASSLMAEPGELFF
>TRBV12-3/TRBV12-4|TRBJ2-2|TRBD2|many
TGTGCCAGCAGCCTCCCCCGGACTAGCGGGGGGCCCGGGGAGCTGTTTTTT
CASSLPRTSGGPGELFF
>TRBV7-2|TRBJ2-3|-|medium-sized
TGTGCCAGCAGCTTAGGGGCTTCAGATACGCAGTATTTT
CASSLGASDTQYF
>TRBV12-3/TRBV12-4|TRBJ1-1|-|medium-sized
TGTGCCAGCAGCAAAATTGAGAACACTGAAGCTTTCTTT
CASSKIENTEAFF
>TRBV10-1|TRBJ2-3|-|medium-sized
TGCGCCAGCAGTGAGTTCCAGGGTGAAGATACGCAGTATTTT
CASSEFQGEDTQYF
>TRBV6-1|TRBJ1-5|-|medium-sized
TGTGCCAGCAGTGTGGGGTTGGATCAGCCCCAGCATTTT
CASSVGLDQPQHF
>TRBV12-3/TRBV12-4|TRBJ2-1|-|medium-sized
TGTGCCAGCCGGTCCTACAATGAGCAGTTCTTC
CASRSYNEQFF
>TRBV4-2|TRBJ2-3|TRBD2|medium-sized
TGTGCCAGCAGCCAACTCTCGGGCGGGGGGGCCGGTGATACGCAGTATTTT
CASSQLSGGGAGDTQYF